Presented here are 28 T cell receptor beta chains from one specimen sequenced in a study of cytomegalovirus exposure and HLA in healthy donors. The method was immunoSEQ multiplex PCR; TCRdb's version includes in-frame clones alone and lacks a portion of them. This table has under 200,000 clones, roughly 82% appearing once. The source material was PBMCs. The receptors were sampled from a man aged 18 to 29 in good health and CMV-seropositive.

V gene TRBV7-3 combines with J gene TRBJ2-3; D might be TRBD2 (6 bases). Germline CDR1 reads SGHTA; CDR2 reads FQGTGA. This CDR3 is built from 16 residues. Trimming left V 5 bases short and J 2 bases short, with 17 bases between. For the CDR3, the DNA is TGTGCCAGCAGCCGGACCCCGGGACTTACCACAGATACGCAGTATTTT. Its translation is CASSRTPGLTTDTQYF. Combining the CDR3 with reference TRBV7-3 and TRBJ2-3 gives the whole variable domain GAGVSQTPSNKVTEKGKYVELRCDPISGHTALYWYRQSLGQGPEFLIYFQGTGAADDSGLPNDRFFAVRPEGSVSTLKIQRTERGDSAVYLCASSRTPGLTTDTQYFGPGTRLTVL.

This clone appeared a few times. The chain links TRBV29-1 to TRBJ2-1, with 7 bases fitting TRBD1. Per germline, CDR1 SQVTM and CDR2 ANQGSEA. This CDR3 is built from 13 residues. Trimming removed 4 bases from V and 7 bases from J; junction bases left unmatched: 7. CDR3 coding DNA: TGCAGCGTTGGACAGGGAGTTTGGAATGAGCAGTTCTTC. Translation: CSVGQGVWNEQFF.

The V gene is TRBV9, the J gene TRBJ2-7; possible D gene TRBD2, 6 bases. The CDR3 runs 15 residues. Germline V lookup: CDR1 SGDLS, CDR2 YYNGEE. V dropped 3 bases and J dropped 4 bases, with 17 bases sitting between them. The CDR3 here is CASSGGVSNRYEQYF. DNA of the CDR3: TGTGCCAGCAGCGGCGGGGTAAGCAATCGGTACGAGCAGTACTTC.

The V call is TRBV6-4, the J call TRBJ2-1; 8 bases match TRBD1. From germline, CDR1 is MRHNA and CDR2 SNTAGT. Losses at the gene ends were 6 bases for V and 3 bases for J; bases not matched to a gene: 7. CDR3 size: 15 residues. The CDR3 coding sequence is TGTGCCAGCAGCAAAACAGGGGGTTACTACAATGAGCAGTTCTTC. It encodes CASSKTGGYYNEQFF.

This clone came up once. The chain carries TRBV30 and TRBJ1-2; D uncertain. The V gene's germline CDR1 is GTSNPN and CDR2 SVGIG (reference sequence). V dropped 2 bases and J dropped 4 bases, with 17 bases sitting between them. The CDR3 contains 15 residues. The CDR3 DNA reads as TGTGCCTGGAGTCCCACCCGGGAGAGAGGCTATGGCTACACCTTC. This codes for CAWSPTRERGYGYTF.

The chain has TRBV11-3 and TRBJ2-1; 8 bases match TRBD2. V lost 1 base to trimming and J lost 8 bases; unmatched junction nucleotides: 16. CDR3 size: 18 residues. Germline CDR1 SGHNT, CDR2 YENEEA. In DNA, the CDR3 is TGTGCCAGCAGCTTAGGAGGCGGGCGGGAGGCCCTTTTCCATGAGCAGTTCTTC. As protein: CASSLGGGREALFHEQFF.

The gene calls are TRBV15 and TRBJ2-5, with D unresolved. Trimming removed 0 bases at V and 9 bases at J, with 11 bases between. The CDR3 totals 13 residues. Germline loops: CDR1 LNHNV, CDR2 YYDKDF (reference sequence). In nucleotides, the CDR3 is TGTGCCACCAGCAGAGATCCTGGAGACCCCCAGTACTTC. It encodes CATSRDPGDPQYF.

V is TRBV29-1 and J is TRBJ2-1; maybe TRBD1 (5 bases). Trimming cost V 5 bases and J 13 bases, with 21 bases left between them. This CDR3 is built from 13 residues. Germline V gene lookup returns CDR1 SQVTM and CDR2 ANQGSEA. CDR3 protein: CSVPSPQGNSQFF. The CDR3 region has the DNA TGCAGCGTTCCATCCCCTCAGGGAAATAGTCAGTTCTTC.

The chain employs TRBV27 and TRBJ2-1; TRBD2 agrees at 10 bases. The V and J ends lost 1 base and 8 bases, in that order; junction bases with no gene match: 11. Germline loops: CDR1 MNHEY, CDR2 SMNVEV (reference sequence). This CDR3 region has 17 residues. The CDR3 loop is CASSLYRLAGAGDEQFF. CDR3 sequence (DNA): TGTGCCAGCAGTTTATATCGGCTAGCGGGAGCGGGGGATGAGCAGTTCTTC.

V is TRBV30 and J is TRBJ2-2; 15 bases line up with TRBD2. The V gene's germline CDR1 is GTSNPN and CDR2 SVGIG (reference sequence). The J segment lost 1 base and the V segment lost 0 bases, leaving 9 bases of the junction unmatched. The CDR3 totals 20 residues. CDR3 bases: TGTGCCTGGAGTGTATTCCACGGGACTAGCGGGAGGCAGAACACCGGGGAGCTGTTTTTT. Translation gives CAWSVFHGTSGRQNTGELFF.

This clone has a single count. This chain links TRBV5-1 with TRBJ1-1, with 8 nucleotides matching TRBD1. The CDR3 is 16 residues long. CDR1 is SGHRS, CDR2 YFSETQ, per germline. With V trimmed by 4 bases and J by 0 bases, 8 bases remained unmatched. The CDR3 loop reads CASSPGTGRMNTEAFF. In nucleotides, the CDR3 is TGCGCCAGCAGCCCCGGGACAGGACGCATGAACACTGAAGCTTTCTTT.

The genes are TRBV28 and TRBJ2-1, with D uncertain. V was cut by 2 bases and J by 0 bases, with 8 bases left in between. The CDR3 runs to 15 residues. Germline assignment: CDR1 MDHEN and CDR2 SYDVKM. This CDR3 reads CASSLTSDSYNEQFF. The CDR3 DNA follows: TGTGCCAGCAGTTTAACCAGCGACTCCTACAATGAGCAGTTCTTC.

The V gene is TRBV5-1, the J gene TRBJ1-1; D not certain. V lost 3 bases to trimming and J lost 1 base, with 10 bases between them. The length of the CDR3 is 14 residues. Germline CDR1 and CDR2: SGHRS and YFSETQ. The CDR3 is CASSSEGWNTEAFF. In DNA, the CDR3 is TGCGCCAGCAGCTCGGAGGGTTGGAACACTGAAGCTTTCTTT.

This clone appeared a single time. The rearrangement links TRBV7-2 to TRBJ1-2; TRBD1 matches at 9 bases. With V trimmed by 3 bases and J by 3 bases, 8 bases remained unmatched. The germline gives CDR1 SGHTA, CDR2 FQGNSA. The CDR3 has 16 residues. The chain's CDR3 is CASSFRDREMDYGYTF. CDR3 nucleotides: TGTGCCAGCAGCTTCCGGGACAGGGAGATGGACTATGGCTACACCTTC.

A few counts support this clone. This CDR3 is CASGQGDQPQHF. CDR3 DNA: TGTGCCAGCGGACAGGGTGATCAGCCCCAGCATTTT. This chain connects TRBV6-1 to TRBJ1-5; 8 bases fit TRBD1. Germline loops: CDR1 MNHNS, CDR2 SASEGT. V trimming: 8 bases; J trimming: 5 bases; junction bases outside the gene matches: 2. The length of the CDR3 is 12 residues.

This sequence joins TRBV9 and TRBJ1-3, with TRBD1 matching over 8 bases. V lost 0 bases and J lost 4; bases outside the gene matches: 3. In germline, CDR1 is SGDLS, CDR2 YYNGEE. CDR3 length equals 15 residues. CDR3 sequence: CASSVVGTGGNTIYF. CDR3 nucleotides: TGTGCCAGCAGCGTAGTCGGGACAGGAGGAAACACCATATATTTT.

This clone was seen just once. This chain joins TRBV11-2 and TRBJ1-2, with D possibly being TRBD1 (6 bases). V lost 5 bases and J lost 3, with 13 bases in between. There are 14 residues in the CDR3. CDR1 is SGHAT and CDR2 is FQNNGV in the germline V gene. The DNA for the CDR3 is TGTGCCAGCAGCACACCGGGGGGGCACTATGGCTACACCTTC. Its translation is CASSTPGGHYGYTF.

This rearrangement joins TRBV29-1 to TRBJ1-2; no reliable D call. The CDR3 is made up of 13 amino acids. V lost 4 bases, J lost 8 bases, and 17 bases lay in between. Germline V gene data show CDR1 as SQVTM and CDR2 as ANQGSEA. The CDR3: CSVGETDLRGYTF. CDR3 in DNA: TGCAGCGTTGGGGAGACTGATCTACGGGGCTACACCTTC.

This rearrangement joins TRBV9 to TRBJ2-1; 14 nucleotides agree with TRBD2. CDR3 length: 20 residues. The junction had 19 bases not matched to a gene; V was cut back by 2 bases and J by 9 bases. Germline values: CDR1 SGDLS, CDR2 YYNGEE. The CDR3 region is CASSVRLNFPGTSGSAEQFF. CDR3 coding DNA: TGTGCCAGCAGCGTCAGACTCAACTTTCCCGGGACTAGCGGGAGTGCTGAGCAGTTCTTC. Filled out from reference TRBV9 and TRBJ2-1, the complete variable domain reads DSGVTQTPKHLITATGQRVTLRCSPRSGDLSVYWYQQSLDQGLQFLIQYYNGEERAKGNILERFSAQQFPDLHSELNLSSLELGDSALYFCASSVRLNFPGTSGSAEQFFGPGTRLTVL.

The CDR3 region has the DNA TGTGCCAGCAGCCTCGGACAGGGGGTCAGGGAGCTGTTTTTT. It is translated as CASSLGQGVRELFF. The V and J genes are TRBV7-9 and TRBJ2-2; 10 nucleotides align to TRBD1. The length of the CDR3 is 14 residues. Per the germline V gene, CDR1 is SEHNR and CDR2 is FQNEAQ (reference sequence). V shed 5 bases, J shed 9 bases, and the junction held 6 bases outside the gene matches. The entire variable domain, with the rest obtained from reference TRBV7-9 and TRBJ2-2, is as follows: DTGVSQNPRHKITKRGQNVTFRCDPISEHNRLYWYRQTLGQGPEFLTYFQNEAQLEKSRLLSDRFSAERPKGSFSTLEIQRTEQGDSAMYLCASSLGQGVRELFFGEGSRLTVL.

The chain joins TRBV7-2 to TRBJ2-2; 13 positions match TRBD2. V lost 5 bases to trimming and J lost 6 bases; unmatched junction nucleotides: 6. Germline V CDR1 and CDR2: SGHTA, FQGNSA. This CDR3 spans 16 amino acids. CDR3: CASSPRLAGGAGELFF. CDR3 nucleotide sequence: TGTGCCAGCAGCCCGCGACTAGCGGGGGGTGCCGGGGAGCTGTTTTTT.

This clone has only a few counts. The chain joins TRBV14 to TRBJ2-7, with a tentative D call TRBD1 (6 bases). CDR1 and CDR2 from the germline V gene are SGHDN and FVKESK. V lost 2 bases and J lost 0, with 8 bases in between. This CDR3 has 14 residues. The CDR3 here is CASSQKGHSYEQYF. CDR3 sequence (DNA): TGTGCCAGCAGCCAAAAGGGACACTCCTACGAGCAGTACTTC.

The chain is built from TRBV27 and TRBJ2-7; 12 nucleotides align to TRBD2. This CDR3 spans 15 amino acids. The V gene's germline CDR1 is MNHEY and CDR2 SMNVEV (reference sequence). Trimming at V came to 5 bases and at J to 3 bases, leaving 5 bases not matched to a gene. The chain's CDR3 is CASSPRTSGIYEQYF. Here the CDR3 DNA reads TGTGCCAGCAGTCCCCGGACTAGCGGGATCTACGAGCAGTACTTC.

The V call is TRBV5-1, the J call TRBJ2-7, with 10 bases aligning to TRBD1. The germline gives CDR1 SGHRS, CDR2 YFSETQ. The V gene end was trimmed by 0 bases and the J gene end by 0 bases; junction bases not matched to a gene: 6. The CDR3 sequence is 17 residues long. CDR3: CASSLGPTGGNSYEQYF. The CDR3 nucleotides are TGCGCCAGCAGCTTGGGCCCGACAGGGGGCAACTCCTACGAGCAGTACTTC.

This chain connects TRBV9 to TRBJ2-5, with 12 nucleotides matching TRBD2. CDR3 length: 18 residues. Germline loops: CDR1 SGDLS, CDR2 YYNGEE. V was clipped by 0 bases and J by 4 bases; unmatched bases: 10. CDR3 in amino acids: CASSVGSSGRVGGETQYF. The CDR3 bases are TGTGCCAGCAGCGTAGGTTCTAGCGGGAGGGTAGGGGGAGAGACCCAGTACTTC.

V gene TRBV7-2 combines with J gene TRBJ2-4, with D possibly being TRBD1 (6 bases). The CDR3 loop spans 14 amino acids. The germline V and J ends were trimmed by 1 base and 8 bases, with 12 bases remaining between them. Germline V gene sequence: CDR1 SGHTA, CDR2 FQGNSA. The CDR3 is CASSLEEGEYIQYF. In DNA form, the CDR3 reads TGTGCCAGCAGCTTAGAAGAGGGGGAGTACATTCAGTACTTC.

This clone was picked up one time. The genes are TRBV9 and TRBJ2-2; 7 bases fit TRBD1. J was trimmed by 4 bases and V by 0 bases; bases with no gene match: 6. CDR3 length: 16 amino acids. From germline, CDR1 is SGDLS and CDR2 YYNGEE. CDR3 loop: CASSVDQGDLTGELFF. CDR3 DNA sequence: TGTGCCAGCAGCGTAGATCAGGGGGACCTCACCGGGGAGCTGTTTTTT.

This sequence joins TRBV29-1 and TRBJ2-3, with TRBD1 identical over 10 bases. J was trimmed by 3 bases and V by 6 bases; bases with no gene match: 12. Germline lookup yields CDR1 SQVTM and CDR2 ANQGSEA. The CDR3 is made up of 16 amino acids. The CDR3 protein is CSVRMETGGGTDTQYF. The CDR3 DNA follows: TGCAGCGTGAGAATGGAGACAGGGGGCGGGACAGATACGCAGTATTTT.